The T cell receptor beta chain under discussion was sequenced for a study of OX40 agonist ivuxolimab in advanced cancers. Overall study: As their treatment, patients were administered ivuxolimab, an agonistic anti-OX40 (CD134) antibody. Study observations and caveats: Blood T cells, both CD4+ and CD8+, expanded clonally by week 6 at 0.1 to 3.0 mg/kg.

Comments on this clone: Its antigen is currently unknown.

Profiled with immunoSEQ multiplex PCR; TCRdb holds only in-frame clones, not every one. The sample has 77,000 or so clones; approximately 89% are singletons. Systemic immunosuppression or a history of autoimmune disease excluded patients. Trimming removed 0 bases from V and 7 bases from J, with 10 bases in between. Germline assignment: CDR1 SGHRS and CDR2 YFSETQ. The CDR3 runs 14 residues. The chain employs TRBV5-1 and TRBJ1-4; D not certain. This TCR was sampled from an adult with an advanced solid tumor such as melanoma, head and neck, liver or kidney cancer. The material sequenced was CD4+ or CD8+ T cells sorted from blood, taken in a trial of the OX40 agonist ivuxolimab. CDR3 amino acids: CASSLESGGEKLFF. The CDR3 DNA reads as TGCGCCAGCAGCTTGGAAAGCGGAGGTGAAAAACTGTTTTTT.